What follows are 32 T cell receptor beta chains derived from one specimen sequenced in a study of OX40 agonist ivuxolimab in advanced cancers. Sequencing was performed with immunoSEQ multiplex PCR; in TCRdb, only in-frame clones are kept and a portion is missing. The sample lists fewer than 90,000 clones, under 95% seen once, with 1.5% to 2% in the top ten. Sequencing used CD4+ or CD8+ T cells sorted from blood, obtained in a trial of the OX40 agonist ivuxolimab. The source of these receptors is an adult with an advanced solid tumor such as melanoma, head and neck, liver or kidney cancer.

This chain joins TRBV5-1 and TRBJ1-2; D might be TRBD1 (5 bases). From germline, CDR1 is SGHRS and CDR2 YFSETQ. V was shortened by 0 bases and J by 2 bases, with 11 bases between the two germline ends. This CDR3 is built from 15 residues. The CDR3 nucleotides read TGCGCCAGCAGCTTGGCCGGGCAGGGAAACTATGGCTACACCTTC. This gives the protein CASSLAGQGNYGYTF.

This clone was seen a single time. The chain employs TRBV4-2 and TRBJ1-1; 7 bases fit TRBD1. The length of the CDR3 is 16 residues. Unmatched junction bases numbered 10, after V lost 4 bases and J lost 2 bases. CDR1 is LGHNA and CDR2 is YNFKEQ in the germline V gene. CDR3 bases: TGTGCCAGCAGCCGTATAGCCGGGACAGCAAACACTGAAGCTTTCTTT. It specifies CASSRIAGTANTEAFF.

With regard to this clone: Relative to the germline gene, one junction end is altered; a read error may explain this. The same CDR3 also results from other DNA sequences found in this sample. The chain has TRBV5-1 and TRBJ2-1; D may be TRBD1 or TRBD2 (5 bases each). Germline V gene lookup returns CDR1 SGHRS and CDR2 YFSETQ. This CDR3 has 14 amino acids. The CDR3 sequence: CASSLVGPGNEQFF. CDR3 sequence (DNA): TGCGCCAGCAGTTTGGTGGGACCTGGCAATGAGCAGTTCTTC.

This clone was picked up one time. The V gene is TRBV7-9, the J gene TRBJ2-4; TRBD2 might be the D (5 bases). The germline CDR1 and CDR2 sequences are SEHNR and FQNEAQ (reference sequence). Between the trimmed V and J ends, which lost 5 bases and 12 bases, there was a span of 14 bases. The CDR3 has 12 residues. This CDR3 reads CASSQGGGDQYF. In DNA form, the CDR3 reads TGTGCCAGCAGCCAAGGTGGAGGTGATCAGTACTTC.

The CDR3 DNA is TGTGCCAGCAGCCAACTTTCAGGGTTTGGCACAGATACGCAGTATTTT. It is translated as CASSQLSGFGTDTQYF. J is TRBJ2-3 and V is TRBV5-8; tentatively, D is TRBD1 (5 bases). From germline, CDR1 is SGHTS and CDR2 YDEGEE. This CDR3 comprises 16 residues. V was cut by 4 bases and J by 1 base, with 16 bases left in between.

In this sample, this clone turned up a few times. The chain has TRBV10-3 and TRBJ1-1, with D perhaps TRBD1 (5 bases). Trimming pared 3 bases from V and 7 bases from J, leaving 15 bases between. Germline CDR1 is ENHRY and CDR2 is SYGVKD. CDR3 length: 14 amino acids. In nucleotides, the CDR3 is TGTGCCATCAGTGATTACGGGGGACGGAGTGAAGCTTTCTTT. Translating gives CAISDYGGRSEAFF.

This clone was recorded only once. The CDR3 nucleotides are TGTGCCAGCAGCCCATACGGAGGGGGAAATCAGCCCCAGCATTTT. Translating gives CASSPYGGGNQPQHF. This chain joins TRBV7-2 and TRBJ1-5; D perhaps matches TRBD1 (6 bases). V shed 5 bases and J shed 4 bases, with 15 bases lying between them. CDR3 length: 15 residues. CDR1 and CDR2 (germline): SGHTA, FQGNSA.

The chain is built from TRBV11-2 and TRBJ1-1; no clear D gene. Trimming removed 8 bases at V and 0 bases at J, with 10 bases between. This CDR3 comprises 13 residues. Germline lookup yields CDR1 SGHAT and CDR2 FQNNGV. CDR3 protein: CASFRVMNTEAFF. The CDR3 nucleotides read TGTGCCAGCTTCCGGGTTATGAACACTGAAGCTTTCTTT. Full variable domain (remainder filled in from reference TRBV11-2 and TRBJ1-1): EAGVAQSPRYKIIEKRQSVAFWCNPISGHATLYWYQQILGQGPKLLIQFQNNGVVDDSQLPKDRFSAERLKGVDSTLKIQPAKLEDSAVYLCASFRVMNTEAFFGQGTRLTVV.

The CDR3 nucleotides read TGTGCCAGTAGTACGACAGGGGTGGGTGATGAGCAGTTCTTC. It is translated as CASSTTGVGDEQFF. The rearrangement joins TRBV19 to TRBJ2-1; 8 bases are a match to TRBD1. J was trimmed by 8 bases and V by 4 bases; bases with no gene match: 7. The germline V gene encodes CDR1 LNHDA and CDR2 SQIVND (reference sequence). This CDR3 comprises 14 residues.

V is TRBV28 and J is TRBJ1-3; D is unresolved. Trimming pared 3 bases from V and 7 bases from J, leaving 13 bases between. The CDR3 has 14 residues. Germline loops: CDR1 MDHEN, CDR2 SYDVKM. The CDR3, as DNA: TGTGCCAGCAGTTTCTATTGGGAAGGGAACACCATATATTTT. As protein: CASSFYWEGNTIYF.

The J gene is TRBJ2-3, the V gene TRBV7-2; 10 bases are shared with TRBD2. Germline V lookup: CDR1 SGHTA, CDR2 FQGNSA. The trim removed 6 bases at V and 4 bases at J, leaving 7 bases unmatched. The CDR3 extends over 15 amino acids. The CDR3 sequence is CASRQAGGLSDTQYF. Written as DNA, the CDR3 is TGTGCCAGCAGGCAAGCGGGAGGGCTCTCAGATACGCAGTATTTT. Drawing the rest from reference TRBV7-2 and TRBJ2-3, the complete variable domain is GAGVSQSPSNKVTEKGKDVELRCDPISGHTALYWYRQSLGQGLEFLIYFQGNSAPDKSGLPSDRFSAERTGGSVSTLTIQRTQQEDSAVYLCASRQAGGLSDTQYFGPGTRLTVL.

The rearrangement uses TRBV11-2 and TRBJ2-5, with TRBD2 matching 7 bases. V was pared by 6 bases and J by 5 bases, with 18 bases of the junction left unmatched. The CDR3 extends over 17 amino acids. Germline V CDR1 and CDR2: SGHAT, FQNNGV. The CDR3 loop is CASSHRAGMTLTETQYF. Written as DNA, the CDR3 is TGTGCCAGCAGTCACAGAGCGGGAATGACATTAACTGAGACCCAGTACTTC.

The gene calls are TRBV6-1 and TRBJ1-3, with D possibly matching TRBD1 (5 bases). CDR1 is MNHNS and CDR2 is SASEGT in the germline V gene. The CDR3 contains 15 residues. V lost 6 bases to trimming and J lost 4 bases, with 16 bases between them. The CDR3 region has the DNA TGTGCCAGCAGACAGCAACAGGTCCTGGGAAACACCATATATTTT. Translation gives CASRQQQVLGNTIYF.

V is TRBV5-1 and J is TRBJ2-6; D gene uncertain. This CDR3 is 15 amino acids long. V was clipped by 4 bases and J by 0 bases, with 8 bases between them. From germline, CDR1 is SGHRS and CDR2 YFSETQ. The CDR3 DNA follows: TGCGCCAGCAGCCTTCAGTCCTCTGGGGCCAACGTCCTGACTTTC. It encodes CASSLQSSGANVLTF.

The chain couples TRBV6-5 to TRBJ1-1; D is ambiguous. Germline V gives CDR1 MNHEY, CDR2 SVGAGI. V lost 0 bases, J lost 3 bases, and 11 bases lay in between. The CDR3 is 15 amino acids. The CDR3, as DNA: TGTGCCAGCAGTTACTCAGGAGGCCCCTACACTGAAGCTTTCTTT. Amino acid sequence: CASSYSGGPYTEAFF.

The chain joins TRBV2 to TRBJ1-1; 8 bases map to TRBD1. V shed 6 bases, J shed 11 bases, and the junction held 8 bases outside the gene matches. Germline lookup yields CDR1 SNHLY and CDR2 FYNNEI. CDR3 length: 12 residues. Written as DNA, the CDR3 is TGTGCCAGCAGCCCAGGGGGCCCGGGGGCTTTCTTT. Residues: CASSPGGPGAFF.

The chain employs TRBV19 and TRBJ2-5, with 8 bases matching TRBD2. The CDR3 extends over 15 amino acids. Trimming removed 5 bases from V and 5 bases from J; junction bases left unmatched: 10. CDR1 is LNHDA, CDR2 SQIVND, per germline (reference sequence). The CDR3 nucleotides read TGTGCCAGTAGTTTTTCGGCGGGAGGTGTTGAGACCCAGTACTTC. It is translated as CASSFSAGGVETQYF.

The rearrangement links TRBV21-1 to TRBJ2-7; the D segment call TRBD1 is taken from the table without a DNA check. TRBV21-1 is designated a pseudogene. The CDR3 covers 17 residues. The CDR3 nucleotides read TGTGCCAGCAGCAAAAGCGGAAACGAGACAGGGCACCACGAGCAGTACTTC. This encodes CASSKSGNETGHHEQYF.

This clone showed up just once. This sequence joins TRBV18 and TRBJ1-1, with unresolved D. The CDR3 covers 16 residues. In germline, CDR1 is KGHSH, CDR2 LQKENI. V lost 3 bases and J lost 0, with 14 bases in between. Here the CDR3 reads CASSPGVGPMNTEAFF. In DNA, the CDR3 is TGTGCCAGCTCACCCGGCGTCGGCCCCATGAACACTGAAGCTTTCTTT.

In this sample, this clone turned up once. The rearrangement joins TRBV13 to TRBJ2-3; TRBD1 matches 10 bases. V shed 3 bases and J 4 bases; nucleotides not matched to a gene: 4. Germline V lookup: CDR1 PRHDT, CDR2 FYEKMQ (reference sequence). CDR3 length: 15 amino acids. In nucleotides, the CDR3 is TGTGCCAGCAGCTTGATGGGGACAGGGGCAGATACGCAGTATTTT. Translating gives CASSLMGTGADTQYF.

The chain employs TRBV7-3 and TRBJ2-1; TRBD2 agrees at 8 bases. V trimming: 5 bases; J trimming: 9 bases; junction bases outside the gene matches: 6. The CDR3 covers 13 residues. The germline V gene encodes CDR1 SGHTA and CDR2 FQGTGA. The CDR3 reads CASSGLAGGEQFF. Here the CDR3 DNA reads TGTGCCAGCAGCGGACTAGCTGGTGGTGAGCAGTTCTTC.

The V gene is TRBV5-6, the J gene TRBJ2-6; D call uncertain. Trimming removed 10 bases from V and 4 bases from J, with 15 bases in between. Germline-derived CDR1 and CDR2 are SGHDT and YYEEEE. This CDR3 region has 14 residues. The CDR3 region is CASYPGHGANVLTF. CDR3 DNA: TGTGCCTCCTATCCGGGCCACGGGGCCAACGTCCTGACTTTC.

The genes are TRBV5-4 and TRBJ2-6; 9 positions match TRBD1. In germline, CDR1 is SGHNT, CDR2 YYREEE (reference sequence). V gave up 4 bases and J gave up 2 bases; unmatched junction bases: 7. The length of the CDR3 is 17 residues. CDR3 sequence reads: CASSQGQGDAGANVLTF. The DNA of the CDR3 is TGTGCCAGCAGCCAGGGACAGGGCGACGCTGGGGCCAACGTCCTGACTTTC.

This clone showed up just a few times. This chain connects TRBV7-8 to TRBJ2-1, with D perhaps TRBD1 (6 bases). The CDR3 has 17 amino acids. CDR1 is SGHVS and CDR2 is FQNEAQ in the germline V gene. The V end lost 4 bases, the J end lost 1 base, and 17 bases lay between the germline ends. The CDR3 spells CASSSYYRAPSYNEQFF. The CDR3 DNA reads as TGTGCCAGCAGCTCGTACTACAGGGCCCCATCCTACAATGAGCAGTTCTTC.

This rearrangement joins TRBV28 to TRBJ2-5; the match to TRBD2 covers 8 bases. CDR3 size: 14 residues. V lost 1 base, J lost 9 bases, and 7 bases stayed unmatched. Germline-derived CDR1 and CDR2 are MDHEN and SYDVKM. In nucleotides, the CDR3 is TGTGCCAGCAGTTTATCTGGGACTAGTTGGTCCCAGTACTTC. This translates into CASSLSGTSWSQYF.

The chain joins TRBV6-1 to TRBJ1-4, with TRBD1 matching 8 bases. V shed 4 bases, J shed 8 bases, and the junction held 12 bases outside the gene matches. Germline V lookup: CDR1 MNHNS, CDR2 SASEGT. The CDR3 length is 16 residues. The CDR3 DNA reads TGTGCCAGCAGTGCCTTCCCAGGGGGCGAAAACGAAAAACTGTTTTTT. Its translation: CASSAFPGGENEKLFF.

This chain links TRBV6-5 with TRBJ2-5; 8 bases line up with TRBD1. The J call may not be correct, given that the DNA end is closer to TRBJ2-7. Germline assignment: CDR1 MNHEY and CDR2 SVGAGI. The CDR3 covers 14 residues. The CDR3 region is CASQGARSSYEQYF. The CDR3 DNA is TGTGCGTCGCAGGGGGCGCGAAGCTCCTACGAGCAGTACTTC.

V and J are TRBV4-1 and TRBJ1-1; D possibly corresponds to TRBD1 (6 bases). The CDR3 runs 16 residues. V lost 1 base and J 2 bases, leaving 14 bases between the germline ends. Looked up from germline, CDR1 is MGHRA and CDR2 is YSYEKL. The CDR3 DNA reads as TGCGCCAGCAGCCAAGGTCAGGGGCTTAGAAACACTGAAGCTTTCTTT. Protein: CASSQGQGLRNTEAFF.

This clone is a singleton in its sample. The chain uses TRBV6-1 and TRBJ2-7, with D unclear. V shed 2 bases and J shed 2 bases, with 13 bases lying between them. The CDR3 is 15 residues long. From germline, CDR1 is MNHNS and CDR2 SASEGT. The CDR3 nucleotides read TGTGCCAGCAGTGAATCCCCCGGCAGAACCTACGAGCAGTACTTC. Encoded protein: CASSESPGRTYEQYF.

Concerning this clone itself: Other DNA sequences in the same sample also yield this CDR3. CDR3 loop: CASSLNTGELFF. For the CDR3, the DNA is TGTGCCAGCAGTTTAAACACCGGGGAGCTGTTTTTT. The rearrangement uses TRBV28 and TRBJ2-2; D is uncertain. V lost 2 bases to trimming and J lost 2 bases, with 0 bases between them. CDR3 length: 12 residues. The germline CDR1 and CDR2 sequences are MDHEN and SYDVKM. Full variable domain (rest looked up from reference TRBV28 and TRBJ2-2): DVKVTQSSRYLVKRTGEKVFLECVQDMDHENMFWYRQDPGLGLRLIYFSYDVKMKEKGDIPEGYSVSREKKERFSLILESASTNQTSMYLCASSLNTGELFFGEGSRLTVL.

This chain joins TRBV23-1 and TRBJ2-7; 8 bases line up with TRBD2. TRBV23-1 is placed among ORFs of uncertain function. V was pared by 2 bases and J by 0 bases, with 15 bases of the junction left unmatched. CDR3 length equals 19 residues. As DNA, the CDR3 is TGCGCCAGCAGTCAAATGGTGACTAGCGACCATATAAGCTCCTACGAGCAGTACTTC. It encodes CASSQMVTSDHISSYEQYF.

The V and J genes are TRBV11-3 and TRBJ2-7, with TRBD1 matching over 11 bases. Germline V gives CDR1 SGHNT, CDR2 YENEEA. The CDR3 is 14 residues long. With V trimmed by 6 bases and J by 4 bases, 5 bases remained unmatched. The CDR3 coding sequence is TGTGCCAGCAGTCCCCGGGACAGGGGGTACGAGCAGTACTTC. This codes for CASSPRDRGYEQYF.